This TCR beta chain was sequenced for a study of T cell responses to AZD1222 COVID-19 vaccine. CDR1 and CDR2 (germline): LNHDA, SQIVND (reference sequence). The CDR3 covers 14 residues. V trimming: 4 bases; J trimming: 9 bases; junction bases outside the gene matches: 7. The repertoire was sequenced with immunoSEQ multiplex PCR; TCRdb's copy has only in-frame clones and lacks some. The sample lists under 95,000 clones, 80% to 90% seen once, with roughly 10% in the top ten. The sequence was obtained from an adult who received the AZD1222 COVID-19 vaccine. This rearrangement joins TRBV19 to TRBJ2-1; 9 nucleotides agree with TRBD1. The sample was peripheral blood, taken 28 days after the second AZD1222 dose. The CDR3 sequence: CASSRDRDFTEQFF. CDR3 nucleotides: TGTGCCAGTAGTAGGGACAGGGACTTTACTGAGCAGTTCTTC. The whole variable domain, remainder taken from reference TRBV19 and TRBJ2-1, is DGGITQSPKYLFRKEGQNVTLSCEQNLNHDAMYWYRQDPGQGLRLIYYSQIVNDFQKGDIAEGYSVSREKKESFPLTVTSAQKNPTAFYLCASSRDRDFTEQFFGPGTRLTVL.